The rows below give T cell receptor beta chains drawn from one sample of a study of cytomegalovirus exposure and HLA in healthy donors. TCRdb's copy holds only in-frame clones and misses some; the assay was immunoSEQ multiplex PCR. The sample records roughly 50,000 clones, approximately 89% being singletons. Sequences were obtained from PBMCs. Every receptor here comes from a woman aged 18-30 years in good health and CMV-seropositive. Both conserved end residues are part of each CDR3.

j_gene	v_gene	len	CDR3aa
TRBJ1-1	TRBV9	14	CASSGSSRDTEAFF
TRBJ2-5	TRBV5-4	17	CASSQGAAGGPEETQYF
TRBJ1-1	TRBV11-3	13	CASSLDRVAEAFF
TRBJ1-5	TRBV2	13	CASVGDRNQPQHF
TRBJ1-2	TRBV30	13	CATNKVRGDGYTF
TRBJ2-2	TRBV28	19	CASSSPIFGGAGGLGELFF
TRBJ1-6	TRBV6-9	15	CASSYGTGHDSPLHF
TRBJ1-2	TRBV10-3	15	CAISESNTQLYGYTF
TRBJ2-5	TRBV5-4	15	CASSQVGEGQETQYF
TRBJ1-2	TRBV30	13	CAWSVQGNVGYTF
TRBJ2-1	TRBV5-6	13	CASSVLAGDEQFF
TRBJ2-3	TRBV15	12	CATSYSGGAVYF
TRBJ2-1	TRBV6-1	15	CASRDRDRAGNEQFF
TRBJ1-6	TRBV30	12	CARSLDRGPLHF
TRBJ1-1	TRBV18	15	CASWEQGRLNTEAFF
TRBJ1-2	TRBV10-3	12	CAISEREDGYTF
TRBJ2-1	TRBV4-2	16	CASSQALTDSYNEQFF
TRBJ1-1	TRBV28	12	CASSLNRVEAFF
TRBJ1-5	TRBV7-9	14	CASSAPGGNQPQHF
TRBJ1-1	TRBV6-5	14	CASRDRADVTEAFF
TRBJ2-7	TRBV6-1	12	CASRRGFYEQYF
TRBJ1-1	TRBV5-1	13	CASSSRDASEAFF
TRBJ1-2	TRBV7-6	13	CASSLAREYGYTF
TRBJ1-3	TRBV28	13	CASRARGGNTIYF
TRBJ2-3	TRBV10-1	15	CASSDPGLDTDTQYF
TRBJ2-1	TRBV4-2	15	CASSAGLGAYNEQFF
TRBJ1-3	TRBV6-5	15	CASSKGHSSGNTIYF
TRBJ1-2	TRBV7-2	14	CASRRDTYVYGYTF
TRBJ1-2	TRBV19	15	CASSIETGNYRGYTF
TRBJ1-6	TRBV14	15	CASSQELAGNSPLHF
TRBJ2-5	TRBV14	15	CASSQALGAQETQYF
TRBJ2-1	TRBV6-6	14	CASSYSRVYNEQFF
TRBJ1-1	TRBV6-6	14	CASSGGRDLTEAFF